This is a list of T cell receptor beta chains from one sample in a study of regulatory T cells in long-lasting Graves disease. TCRdb re-analysed the multiplex PCR reads in MiXCR, keeping a single row per CDR3 protein. The sample contains 600,000 to 650,000 distinct CDR3 sequences, roughly 15% of which appear only once. This sample was also put to use in a study of T cells in Graves' hyperthyroidism and ophthalmopathy.

The sequencing here drew on peripheral blood mononuclear cells (PBMCs), taken at new diagnosis, from a patient treated with antithyroid drugs. The receptor source for this set is a woman in her 30s with Graves disease. Both conserved end residues are part of each CDR3. A D gene is named only where the DNA matches it firmly. Some rows mark clone size as missing; the rest say once, few, many or name a class of expanded clone.

D gene | CDR3 length | J gene | V gene | clone size | CDR3 protein | CDR3 DNA
TRBD1 | 14 | TRBJ1-2 | TRBV7-9 | - | CASSLETGVGGYTF | TGTGCCAGCAGCCTCGAGACAGGGGTTGGTGGCTACACCTTC
TRBD1 | 13 | TRBJ2-5 | TRBV2 | many | CASDRDKGTTQYF | TGTGCCAGCGACAGGGATAAGGGTACCACCCAGTACTTC
- | 15 | TRBJ2-2 | TRBV6-5 | many | CASSYGDRSTGELFF | TGTGCCAGCAGTTACGGCGACAGGAGCACCGGGGAGCTGTTTTTT
- | 14 | TRBJ2-2 | TRBV19 | few | CASSMMGLTGELFF | TGTGCCAGTAGTATGATGGGGTTAACCGGGGAGCTGTTTTTT
TRBD1 | 15 | TRBJ1-2 | TRBV5-8 | few | CASSFGDRATYGYTF | TGTGCCAGCAGCTTCGGGGACAGGGCAACCTATGGCTACACCTTC
TRBD2 | 18 | TRBJ2-5 | TRBV7-2 | many | CASSGNGLAGGRGETQYF | TGTGCCAGCAGTGGAAATGGACTCGCGGGGGGGAGGGGGGAGACCCAGTACTTC
- | 13 | TRBJ1-3 | TRBV2 | many | CARNEAGGNTIYF | TGTGCCCGCAACGAGGCGGGCGGAAACACCATATATTTT
TRBD1 | 16 | TRBJ2-1 | TRBV9 | - | CASSEGGTGGRNEQFF | TGTGCCAGCAGCGAGGGGGGGACAGGGGGCAGGAATGAGCAGTTCTTC
TRBD1 | 15 | TRBJ2-5 | TRBV24-1 | - | CATSDLQGDQETQYF | TGTGCCACCAGTGATTTGCAGGGGGACCAAGAGACCCAGTACTTC
TRBD2 | 16 | TRBJ2-3 | TRBV7-9 | - | CASSFILAGNTDTQYF | TGTGCCAGCAGCTTCATTCTAGCGGGTAACACAGATACGCAGTATTTT
TRBD2 | 14 | TRBJ2-7 | TRBV20-1 | - | CSASSTGLAGAQYF | TGCAGCGCTTCCTCTACCGGACTAGCGGGAGCACAGTACTTC
- | 13 | TRBJ1-4 | TRBV29-1 | many | CSVGAGAAEKLFF | TGCAGCGTTGGGGCAGGGGCCGCTGAAAAACTGTTTTTT
- | 16 | TRBJ1-5 | TRBV28 | many | CASNPPGSSHNQPQHF | TGTGCCAGCAACCCCCCCGGGTCCTCACACAATCAGCCCCAGCATTTT
TRBD1 | 16 | TRBJ1-2 | TRBV28 | many | CASSLSSHGTGYGYTF | TGTGCCAGCAGTTTATCTTCGCACGGGACAGGCTATGGCTACACCTTC
- | 12 | TRBJ2-7 | TRBV28 | many | CASSQGDYEQYF | TGTGCCAGCAGTCAGGGAGACTACGAGCAGTACTTC
- | 16 | TRBJ1-5 | TRBV5-8 | - | CASSARNRVGGQPQHF | TGTGCCAGCAGCGCTAGAAACAGGGTGGGAGGCCAGCCCCAGCATTTT
TRBD1 | 13 | TRBJ2-5 | TRBV2 | many | CASRTGYGETQYF | TGTGCCAGCAGGACAGGGTATGGAGAGACCCAGTACTTC
TRBD1 | 14 | TRBJ1-5 | TRBV12-3/TRBV12-4 | - | CASSLSRGEQPQHF | TGTGCCAGCAGTCTTTCCAGGGGGGAGCAGCCCCAGCATTTT
- | 16 | TRBJ1-5 | TRBV6-5 | many | CASSYSHQLGNQPQHF | TGTGCCAGCAGTTACTCACATCAGCTGGGCAATCAGCCCCAGCATTTT
TRBD2 | 17 | TRBJ2-6 | TRBV6-1 | - | CASRPPIGGSGANVLTF | TGTGCCAGCAGGCCACCCATCGGGGGGTCTGGGGCCAACGTCCTGACTTTC
TRBD2 | 16 | TRBJ2-7 | TRBV7-9 | few | CASSPREGLAGDEQYF | TGTGCCAGCAGCCCCCGAGAGGGACTAGCGGGAGACGAGCAGTACTTC
- | 14 | TRBJ2-2 | TRBV20-1 | - | CSAAGLGNTGELFF | TGCAGTGCAGCCGGGCTAGGTAACACCGGGGAGCTGTTTTTT
TRBD1 | 15 | TRBJ1-6 | TRBV6-1 | - | CASSESDRVGSPLHF | TGTGCCAGCAGTGAGTCCGACAGGGTGGGCTCACCCCTCCACTTT
TRBD2 | 18 | TRBJ2-1 | TRBV7-9 | few | CASSLVVGTSGSWHEQFF | TGTGCCAGCAGCTTAGTAGTGGGGACTAGCGGGAGCTGGCATGAGCAGTTCTTC
TRBD1 | 15 | TRBJ2-3 | TRBV12-3/TRBV12-4 | few | CASSPGTGGGNTQYF | TGTGCCAGCAGCCCGGGGACAGGGGGAGGTAATACGCAGTATTTT
- | 14 | TRBJ2-1 | TRBV6-1 | many | CASTPGGSYNEQFF | TGTGCCAGCACCCCTGGGGGCTCCTACAATGAGCAGTTCTTC
- | 14 | TRBJ1-2 | TRBV10-3 | many | CAISPMGGGYGYTF | TGTGCCATCAGTCCTATGGGAGGGGGCTATGGCTACACCTTC
TRBD1 | 15 | TRBJ2-5 | TRBV20-1 | few | CSARIMDRGDETQYF | TGCAGTGCTAGGATAATGGACAGGGGCGACGAGACCCAGTACTTC
- | 13 | TRBJ2-1 | TRBV2 | - | CASSDWGSNEQFF | TGTGCCAGCAGTGATTGGGGTAGTAATGAGCAGTTCTTC
TRBD1 | 17 | TRBJ1-4 | TRBV5-6 | - | CASSLLGRGPANEKLFF | TGTGCCAGCAGCTTGTTAGGCAGGGGGCCAGCTAATGAAAAACTGTTTTTT
- | 14 | TRBJ2-5 | TRBV18 | many | CASSPPSSQETQYF | TGTGCCAGCAGTCCACCCAGTAGTCAAGAGACCCAGTACTTC
TRBD2 | 16 | TRBJ2-2 | TRBV11-2 | few | CASSLSSGVRNGELFF | TGTGCCAGCAGCTTGTCTAGCGGGGTCCGCAACGGGGAGCTGTTTTTT
- | 14 | TRBJ2-7 | TRBV29-1 | - | CSVEAASSPYEQYF | TGCAGCGTTGAAGCTGCAAGCAGCCCCTACGAGCAGTACTTC
- | 13 | TRBJ2-3 | TRBV20-1 | - | CSARASVRSTQYF | TGCAGTGCTAGAGCCAGTGTTCGATCGACGCAGTATTTT
TRBD2 | 15 | TRBJ2-1 | TRBV20-1 | many | CSAKMGLAVYNEQFF | TGCAGTGCCAAAATGGGACTAGCGGTTTACAATGAGCAGTTCTTC
- | 9 | TRBJ2-1 | TRBV29-1 | - | CSGGNEQFF | TGCAGCGGGGGGAATGAGCAGTTCTTC
TRBD2 | 17 | TRBJ2-2 | TRBV20-1 | few | CSARETSGRRRTGELFF | TGCAGTGCTAGAGAGACTAGCGGGAGGAGAAGAACCGGGGAGCTGTTTTTT
- | 16 | TRBJ2-1 | TRBV11-2 | many | CASSLESAIRDNEQFF | TGTGCCAGCAGCTTAGAATCGGCCATTCGGGACAATGAGCAGTTCTTC